This paragraph covers one TCR beta chain sequence. The record originates from a study of cytomegalovirus exposure and HLA in healthy donors. The PCR made use of 60 Vbeta and 13 Jbeta primers. Repertoires were generated with immunoSEQ multiplex PCR, while TCRdb's copy carries only in-frame clones and drops some. The sample includes 100,000 to 150,000 clones. Trimming removed 3 bases from V and 4 bases from J; junction bases left unmatched: 1. Germline assignment: CDR1 MNHEY and CDR2 SMNVEV (reference sequence). This CDR3 is 14 amino acids long. This receptor was obtained from a woman in her thirties or forties in good health and CMV-seronegative. Sample: PBMCs. The chain carries TRBV27 and TRBJ2-7; 12 nucleotides match TRBD2. This CDR3 reads CASSLGLAGYEQYF. In nucleotides, the CDR3 is TGTGCCAGCAGTTTGGGACTAGCGGGTTACGAGCAGTACTTC.